This T cell receptor beta chain came from a study of post-analysis software for immune sequencing data. The V gene's germline CDR1 is MGHRA and CDR2 YSYEKL. The CDR3 loop spans 16 amino acids. Note on this clonotype: Its antigen is undetermined. One end of the junction varies from germline; a read error may be responsible.

Unique molecular identifiers were built into the TCR beta cDNA libraries. TCRdb analysed the PCR reads with MiXCR anew, one entry per CDR3 protein. The sample lists 150,000 to 200,000 distinct CDR3 sequences, around 30% occurring once. Study outcomes and limitations: Relative to controls, patients had five TRBV segments at higher frequency, with TRBV5-6, TRBV5-1 and TRBV20-1 among these.

Sequencing was done on a sample of blood. This clonotype originated in a girl under 18 with multiple sclerosis. The chain links TRBV4-1 to TRBJ2-2; TRBD2 matches 7 bases. The CDR3 DNA follows: TGCACCAGCAGCCAAGGGCCTAGCGGTAACACCGGGGAGCTGTTTTTT. It codes for CTSSQGPSGNTGELFF.